These 3 T cell receptor beta chains were all obtained from the same sample, sequenced in a study of radiation and T cells in renal cell carcinoma. Time point given: blood 2 weeks post-SBRT. Treatment described: 15 Gy SBRT to primary tumor, nephrectomy 4 weeks later. The protocol was immunoSEQ multiplex PCR, while the TCRdb copy is restricted to in-frame clones and leaves out a portion. Of more than 65,000 clones in the sample, 65% to 90% were seen once. The sample consisted of blood, taken from a patient whose treatment included radiotherapy and nephrectomy. Receptor source: a woman aged 50 to 65 with renal cell carcinoma.

The CDR3 sequence is CASSNLQGETEAFF. The DNA of the CDR3 is TGTGCCAGCAGCAATCTCCAGGGCGAAACTGAAGCTTTCTTT. The rearrangement uses TRBV7-9 and TRBJ1-1, with D tentatively TRBD1 (5 bases). V lost 5 bases, J lost 5 bases, and 15 bases lay in between. The CDR3 has 14 residues. The germline V gene has CDR1 SEHNR and CDR2 FQNEAQ (reference sequence).

The V gene is TRBV9, the J gene TRBJ2-7; 11 nucleotides match TRBD2. The CDR3 loop spans 14 amino acids. Trimming removed 4 bases from V and 6 bases from J; junction bases left unmatched: 6. Germline V gene lookup returns CDR1 SGDLS and CDR2 YYNGEE. The CDR3 reads CASSSSGTSGEQYF. CDR3 in DNA: TGTGCCAGCAGCTCCTCCGGGACTAGCGGCGAGCAGTACTTC.

The chain uses TRBV6-5 and TRBJ1-6, with TRBD1 matching over 7 bases. The CDR3 length is 14 residues. Germline loops: CDR1 MNHEY, CDR2 SVGAGI. The junction had 5 bases not matched to a gene; V was cut back by 8 bases and J by 4 bases. The CDR3 DNA reads as TGTGCCAGCTCACAGACAGGGTATAATTCACCCCTCCACTTT. This encodes CASSQTGYNSPLHF.